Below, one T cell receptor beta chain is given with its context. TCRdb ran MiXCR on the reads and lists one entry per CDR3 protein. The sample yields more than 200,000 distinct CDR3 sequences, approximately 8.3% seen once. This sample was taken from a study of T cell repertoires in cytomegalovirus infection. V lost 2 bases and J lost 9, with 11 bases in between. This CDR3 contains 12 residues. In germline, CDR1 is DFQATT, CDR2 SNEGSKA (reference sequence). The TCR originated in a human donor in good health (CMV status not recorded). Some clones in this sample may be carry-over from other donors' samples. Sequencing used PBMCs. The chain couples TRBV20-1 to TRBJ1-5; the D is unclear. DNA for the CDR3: TGCAGTGCTAGAATGGCCCCTGGGCCCCAGCATTTT. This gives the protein CSARMAPGPQHF.